These 10 T cell receptor beta chains were all obtained from the same sample, sequenced in a study of radiotherapy plus CTLA-4 blockade in lung cancer. Profiled with immunoSEQ multiplex PCR; TCRdb holds only in-frame clones, not every one. This table has approximately 40,000 clones, approximately 77% appearing once. The sample in question was peripheral blood, obtained from a patient treated with radiotherapy plus ipilimumab. These receptors were taken from a human donor with non-small cell lung cancer who had stable disease on radiotherapy plus ipilimumab.

The rearrangement links TRBV5-8 to TRBJ1-5, with 11 positions matching TRBD1. The CDR3 length is 16 residues. Losses at the gene ends were 3 bases for V and 5 bases for J; bases not matched to a gene: 7. Germline-derived CDR1 and CDR2 are SGHTS and YDEGEE. The CDR3 sequence: CASSWGDRGLDQPQHF. The CDR3 bases are TGTGCCAGCAGCTGGGGGGACAGGGGGTTGGATCAGCCCCAGCATTTT.

The V gene is TRBV4-2, the J gene TRBJ2-3; TRBD2 matches 9 bases. Germline CDR1 reads LGHNA; CDR2 reads YNFKEQ. The J segment lost 4 bases and the V segment lost 5 bases, leaving 10 bases of the junction unmatched. The CDR3 totals 16 residues. CDR3 nucleotides: TGTGCCAGCAGCTCCCCTCCGAGCGGGGGGCCAGATACGCAGTATTTT. As protein: CASSSPPSGGPDTQYF.

The chain couples TRBV2 to TRBJ1-5, with D perhaps matching TRBD1 (6 bases). This CDR3 is 15 amino acids long. Looked up from germline, CDR1 is SNHLY and CDR2 is FYNNEI. The V end lost 4 bases, the J end lost 0 bases, and 10 bases lay between the germline ends. For the CDR3, the DNA is TGTGCCAGCAGTGTCGACAGGTATAGCAATCAGCCCCAGCATTTT. As protein: CASSVDRYSNQPQHF.

The chain joins TRBV5-1 to TRBJ1-4; possibly TRBD1 for D (6 bases). There are 15 residues in the CDR3. V lost 0 bases and J lost 6, with 12 bases in between. CDR1 is SGHRS, CDR2 YFSETQ, per germline. CDR3 in DNA: TGCGCCAGCAGCTTGGGGGCAGGGGTAGATGAAAAACTGTTTTTT. Its protein is CASSLGAGVDEKLFF.

The chain employs TRBV9 and TRBJ2-3; 10 nucleotides agree with TRBD1. Germline V lookup: CDR1 SGDLS, CDR2 YYNGEE. CDR3 length equals 17 residues. The J segment lost 3 bases and the V segment lost 3 bases, leaving 10 bases of the junction unmatched. The CDR3 nucleotides are TGTGCCAGCAGCGCCCGACAGGGGGCAACGGAGACAGATACGCAGTATTTT. Translated, it gives CASSARQGATETDTQYF.

This chain joins TRBV7-9 and TRBJ2-7, with D possibly matching TRBD1 (6 bases). CDR3 length: 16 amino acids. From germline, CDR1 is SEHNR and CDR2 FQNEAQ (reference sequence). V was pared by 5 bases and J by 3 bases, with 20 bases between. The CDR3 DNA is TGTGCCAGCAGCCCAGGGGTCGGGGAACCCCACTACGAGCAGTACTTC. Residues: CASSPGVGEPHYEQYF.

The rearrangement uses TRBV7-8 and TRBJ1-2; 7 nucleotides match TRBD1. This CDR3 comprises 15 residues. Losses at the gene ends were 5 bases for V and 2 bases for J; bases not matched to a gene: 8. The germline V gene encodes CDR1 SGHVS and CDR2 FQNEAQ. In nucleotides, the CDR3 is TGTGCCAGCAGCAGTAGGACAGGCGGAAACTATGGCTACACCTTC. Translated: CASSSRTGGNYGYTF.

The V gene is TRBV2, the J gene TRBJ1-1; D remains unclear. The CDR3 contains 12 residues. Trimming removed 7 bases from V and 2 bases from J, with 8 bases in between. The V gene's germline CDR1 is SNHLY and CDR2 FYNNEI. The CDR3 protein is CASTEVNTEAFF. CDR3 DNA: TGTGCCAGCACGGAGGTAAACACTGAAGCTTTCTTT.

The V gene is TRBV11-1, the J gene TRBJ2-7, with 7 bases that match TRBD2. Germline loops: CDR1 SGHAT, CDR2 FQDESV (reference sequence). With V trimmed by 5 bases and J by 6 bases, 4 bases remained unmatched. CDR3 size: 12 residues. This CDR3 reads CASSQGGIEQYF. The CDR3 nucleotides are TGTGCCAGCAGCCAGGGAGGGATCGAGCAGTACTTC.

The chain joins TRBV5-6 to TRBJ1-2; D gene uncertain. The CDR3 has 14 amino acids. Germline values: CDR1 SGHDT, CDR2 YYEEEE. Trimming shortened V by 0 bases and J by 8 bases, and 14 bases separated the two germline ends. CDR3 DNA sequence: TGTGCCAGCAGCTTGGTTTACCGGATGGGCGGCTACACCTTC. Protein: CASSLVYRMGGYTF.